The 31 T cell receptor beta chains below were found in one sample sequenced in a study of T cell changes during pregnancy in multiple sclerosis. Profiled with immunoSEQ multiplex PCR; TCRdb holds only in-frame clones, not every one. The table has some 80,000 clones, about 95% seen once. The sample in question was peripheral blood, obtained in the second trimester of pregnancy. The receptors originated from a female donor with multiple sclerosis, enrolled in a pregnancy study.

This clone was seen only once. This chain links TRBV15 with TRBJ2-1; TRBD2 matches at 11 bases. CDR3 length equals 18 residues. Germline CDR1 LNHNV, CDR2 YYDKDF (reference sequence). The V and J ends lost 0 bases and 9 bases, in that order; junction bases with no gene match: 13. The CDR3 nucleotides are TGTGCCACCAGCAGAGATTGGACACTAGCGGGAGAGTGGGGTGAGCAGTTCTTC. Residues: CATSRDWTLAGEWGEQFF. The entire variable domain, with the rest obtained from reference TRBV15 and TRBJ2-1, is as follows: DAMVIQNPRYQVTQFGKPVTLSCSQTLNHNVMYWYQQKSSQAPKLLFHYYDKDFNNEADTPDNFQSRRPNTSFCFLDIRSPGLGDTAMYLCATSRDWTLAGEWGEQFFGPGTRLTVL.

The genes are TRBV7-7 and TRBJ2-1; D perhaps matches TRBD2 (5 bases). Germline V lookup: CDR1 SSHAT, CDR2 FNYEAQ (reference sequence). V lost 6 bases and J lost 0, with 15 bases in between. The CDR3 has 16 amino acids. As DNA, the CDR3 is TGTGCCAGCAGTAATGGGCCGGGAAGCTCCTACAATGAGCAGTTCTTC. This codes for CASSNGPGSSYNEQFF.

CDR3 coding DNA: TGTGCCAGCAGCTTGGTAGGGGCGGGAACTTACGAGCAGTACTTC. Translating gives CASSLVGAGTYEQYF. V usage is TRBV5-4 and J usage is TRBJ2-7, with TRBD2 as a possible D gene (6 bases). V lost 0 bases and J lost 4, with 14 bases in between. The length of the CDR3 is 15 residues. From germline, CDR1 is SGHNT and CDR2 YYREEE (reference sequence).

This clone was picked up one time. The rearrangement joins TRBV15 to TRBJ2-7; 8 bases match TRBD1. The CDR3 is 15 amino acids. V shed 0 bases, J shed 6 bases, and the junction held 7 bases outside the gene matches. CDR1 is LNHNV and CDR2 is YYDKDF in the germline V gene (reference sequence). The CDR3: CATSRDGQGLGEQYF. The CDR3 bases are TGTGCCACCAGCAGAGATGGACAGGGATTGGGCGAGCAGTACTTC. The full variable domain, its missing parts supplied by reference TRBV15 and TRBJ2-7, is DAMVIQNPRYQVTQFGKPVTLSCSQTLNHNVMYWYQQKSSQAPKLLFHYYDKDFNNEADTPDNFQSRRPNTSFCFLDIRSPGLGDTAMYLCATSRDGQGLGEQYFGPGTRLTVT.

The J gene is TRBJ2-1, the V gene TRBV19, with D possibly being TRBD1 (5 bases). The CDR3 contains 12 residues. Germline assignment: CDR1 LNHDA and CDR2 SQIVND (reference sequence). The germline V and J ends were trimmed by 7 bases and 8 bases, with 12 bases remaining between them. The chain's CDR3 is CASKSRADEQFF. The CDR3 DNA is TGTGCCAGTAAGTCCAGGGCAGATGAGCAGTTCTTC.

J is TRBJ1-2 and V is TRBV5-5; the D is unclear. The length of the CDR3 is 14 residues. Germline values: CDR1 SGHKS, CDR2 YYEKEE (reference sequence). Between the trimmed V and J ends, which lost 0 bases and 8 bases, there was a span of 14 bases. As DNA, the CDR3 is TGTGCCAGCAGCTTGGATACGGGATGGATAGGCTACACCTTC. Protein: CASSLDTGWIGYTF.

The gene calls are TRBV30 and TRBJ1-2; 10 bases fit TRBD1. The CDR3 length is 15 residues. Trimming took 2 bases from V and 5 from J; bases not matched to a gene: 8. Germline V gene sequence: CDR1 GTSNPN, CDR2 SVGIG (reference sequence). The CDR3 reads CAWSRPGTGVYGYTF. The CDR3 DNA sequence: TGTGCCTGGAGTCGTCCCGGGACAGGGGTGTATGGCTACACCTTC. The full variable domain, rest sourced from reference TRBV30 and TRBJ1-2, is SQTIHQWPATLVQPVGSPLSLECTVEGTSNPNLYWYRQAAGRGLQLLFYSVGIGQISSEVPQNLSASRPQDRQFILSSKKLLLSDSGFYLCAWSRPGTGVYGYTFGSGTRLTVV.

As DNA, the CDR3 is TGTGCCAGCAGCGTAGGGCCAGGGGTTCAGCCCCAGCATTTT. This translates into CASSVGPGVQPQHF. The chain employs TRBV9 and TRBJ1-5; possible D gene TRBD1, 6 bases. The CDR3 runs to 14 residues. Germline V lookup: CDR1 SGDLS, CDR2 YYNGEE. The V end lost 0 bases, the J end lost 6 bases, and 10 bases lay between the germline ends.

The V gene is TRBV9, the J gene TRBJ2-3; 7 bases match TRBD2. CDR3 length: 14 amino acids. The V and J ends lost 4 bases and 8 bases, in that order; junction bases with no gene match: 10. CDR1 SGDLS and CDR2 YYNGEE come from the germline V gene. CDR3 amino acids: CASSPGTKVGTQYF. For the CDR3, the DNA is TGTGCCAGCAGCCCCGGGACTAAAGTCGGTACGCAGTATTTT.

This rearrangement joins TRBV19 to TRBJ2-5; D not resolved. CDR3 length equals 14 residues. Germline values: CDR1 LNHDA, CDR2 SQIVND (reference sequence). V dropped 3 bases and J dropped 4 bases, with 12 bases sitting between them. The CDR3, as DNA: TGTGCCAGTAGTATCTCAGAGGTTGTAGAGACCCAGTACTTC. Translation: CASSISEVVETQYF.

The gene calls are TRBV4-1 and TRBJ2-7, with 11 bases lining up with TRBD2. V shed 2 bases and J 1 base; nucleotides not matched to a gene: 4. The CDR3 totals 16 residues. The germline V gene has CDR1 MGHRA and CDR2 YSYEKL. This CDR3 is CASSQSSSGRSYEQYF. CDR3 bases: TGCGCCAGCAGCCAATCATCTAGCGGGAGGTCCTACGAGCAGTACTTC.

This chain joins TRBV6-1 and TRBJ2-7; D uncertain. The germline gives CDR1 MNHNS, CDR2 SASEGT. The germline V and J ends were trimmed by 4 bases and 4 bases, with 2 bases remaining between them. CDR3 length equals 10 residues. This CDR3 reads CASSAYEQYF. The CDR3, as DNA: TGTGCCAGCAGTGCATACGAGCAGTACTTC.

The chain joins TRBV10-3 to TRBJ2-2; possible D gene TRBD1, 5 bases. The CDR3 has 12 residues. V was trimmed by 7 bases and J by 6 bases, leaving 9 bases between them. The V gene's germline CDR1 is ENHRY and CDR2 SYGVKD. The DNA for the CDR3 is TGTGCCATCATACAGGTCCCCGGGGAGCTGTTTTTT. This codes for CAIIQVPGELFF.

The chain couples TRBV27 to TRBJ2-1; D gene ambiguous. Between the trimmed V and J ends, which lost 1 base and 3 bases, there was a span of 13 bases. The CDR3 is 16 residues long. Germline CDR1 reads MNHEY; CDR2 reads SMNVEV (reference sequence). The chain's CDR3 is CASSLWAGISYNEQFF. DNA of the CDR3: TGTGCCAGCAGTTTATGGGCAGGTATTAGCTACAATGAGCAGTTCTTC.

V gene TRBV6-5 combines with J gene TRBJ2-7, with TRBD1 matching over 9 bases. The CDR3 covers 15 residues. V shed 1 base and J 6 bases; nucleotides not matched to a gene: 7. The germline gives CDR1 MNHEY, CDR2 SVGAGI. CDR3: CASSYLQGAGSEQYF. CDR3 nucleotides: TGTGCCAGCAGTTACTTACAGGGGGCCGGGAGCGAGCAGTACTTC.

The rearrangement joins TRBV7-2 to TRBJ1-5; D is undetermined. The CDR3 has 13 residues. CDR1 and CDR2 from the germline V gene are SGHTA and FQGNSA. V was clipped by 5 bases and J by 7 bases, with 12 bases between them. This CDR3 is CASSPGPVQPQHF. The DNA of the CDR3 is TGTGCCAGCAGCCCAGGCCCAGTCCAGCCCCAGCATTTT. The variable domain in full, with the rest retrieved from reference TRBV7-2 and TRBJ1-5, is GAGVSQSPSNKVTEKGKDVELRCDPISGHTALYWYRQSLGQGLEFLIYFQGNSAPDKSGLPSDRFSAERTGGSVSTLTIQRTQQEDSAVYLCASSPGPVQPQHFGDGTRLSIL.

The V and J genes are TRBV6-1 and TRBJ1-5; no clear D. Germline V gene sequence: CDR1 MNHNS, CDR2 SASEGT. The CDR3 consists of 13 residues. Trimming took off 2 bases at V and 8 bases at J, with 10 bases between the two ends. DNA for the CDR3: TGTGCCAGCAGTGAACGGTCCCAAAAGCCCCAGCATTTT. This encodes CASSERSQKPQHF.

V and J are TRBV9 and TRBJ2-2, with D maybe TRBD1 (6 bases). CDR1 is SGDLS and CDR2 is YYNGEE in the germline V gene. Deletions cut 0 bases from V and 6 bases from J, with 15 bases between. This CDR3 contains 16 residues. The CDR3 sequence: CASSVGARGMAGELFF. CDR3 coding DNA: TGTGCCAGCAGCGTAGGAGCGAGGGGGATGGCCGGGGAGCTGTTTTTT.

The rearrangement links TRBV29-1 to TRBJ1-5; TRBD1 agrees at 8 bases. The CDR3 is made up of 14 amino acids. The germline CDR1 and CDR2 sequences are SQVTM and ANQGSEA. The V and J ends lost 5 bases and 5 bases, in that order; junction bases with no gene match: 8. The CDR3 is CSVKFGQGDQPQHF. The CDR3 DNA follows: TGCAGCGTTAAATTCGGACAGGGCGATCAGCCCCAGCATTTT. The full variable domain, completed using reference TRBV29-1 and TRBJ1-5, is SAVISQKPSRDICQRGTSLTIQCQVDSQVTMMFWYRQQPGQSLTLIATANQGSEATYESGFVIDKFPISRPNLTFSTLTVSNMSPEDSSIYLCSVKFGQGDQPQHFGDGTRLSIL.

V and J are TRBV27 and TRBJ2-1; D is ambiguous. This CDR3 is built from 12 residues. CDR1 is MNHEY and CDR2 is SMNVEV in the germline V gene (reference sequence). The ends were cut back, 4 bases at V and 2 bases at J, with 3 bases in the middle. The CDR3 region is CASSSPYNEQFF. For the CDR3, the DNA is TGTGCCAGCAGTTCTCCCTACAATGAGCAGTTCTTC.

The chain has TRBV7-8 and TRBJ2-3; perhaps TRBD2 as D (6 bases). CDR1 is SGHVS, CDR2 FQNEAQ, per germline. This CDR3 has 14 residues. V dropped 3 bases and J dropped 0 bases, with 7 bases sitting between them. CDR3 coding DNA: TGTGCCAGCAGCTTGGGACTGAGCACAGATACGCAGTATTTT. Protein product: CASSLGLSTDTQYF.

Concerning this clone itself: Germline is not matched at one junction end, which may reflect a read error. The gene calls are TRBV28 and TRBJ1-1, with TRBD1 matching over 9 bases. The germline V gene encodes CDR1 MDHEN and CDR2 SYDVKM. CDR3 length: 12 amino acids. The CDR3 loop is CASSLEDRGRLF. For the CDR3, the DNA is TGTGCCAGCAGTCTAGAGGACAGGGGAAGGCTTTTT.

V and J are TRBV10-3 and TRBJ2-5, with 7 bases that match TRBD1. The end of the DNA is better explained by TRBJ2-7, so the J call may be wrong. The V gene's germline CDR1 is ENHRY and CDR2 SYGVKD. The CDR3 spans 15 residues. In DNA, the CDR3 is TGTGCCATCAGTTCCGGGACAGAGAGCTCCTACGAGCAGTACTTC. Protein sequence: CAISSGTESSYEQYF.

The chain combines TRBV7-2 with TRBJ2-7, with D hard to call. The germline V gene has CDR1 SGHTA and CDR2 FQGNSA. This CDR3 has 14 residues. V lost 1 base to trimming and J lost 1 base, with 8 bases between them. CDR3 loop: CASSLDGFSYEQYF. The CDR3 nucleotides read TGTGCCAGCAGCTTAGACGGGTTTTCCTACGAGCAGTACTTC.

The chain joins TRBV11-2 to TRBJ2-5; D may be TRBD1 (6 bases). The CDR3 length is 15 residues. The V gene's germline CDR1 is SGHAT and CDR2 FQNNGV. V lost 8 bases and J lost 1, with 17 bases in between. The CDR3 here is CASQGTQDSQETQYF. CDR3 DNA sequence: TGTGCCAGCCAAGGAACCCAGGACAGCCAAGAGACCCAGTACTTC.

The V call is TRBV7-2, the J call TRBJ1-5; D might be TRBD1 (6 bases). V gave up 4 bases and J gave up 2 bases, with 15 bases separating them. CDR1 and CDR2 (germline): SGHTA, FQGNSA. This CDR3 region has 16 residues. CDR3 sequence: CASSSATGTGNQPQHF. The CDR3 DNA reads as TGTGCCAGCAGCTCCGCCACAGGGACGGGCAATCAGCCCCAGCATTTT.

The V gene is TRBV5-4, the J gene TRBJ2-1, with unresolved D. This CDR3 comprises 15 residues. Germline values: CDR1 SGHNT, CDR2 YYREEE (reference sequence). Trimming cost V 0 bases and J 6 bases, with 13 bases left between them. CDR3 amino acids: CASSLASISTNEQFF. As DNA, the CDR3 is TGTGCCAGCAGCTTGGCTAGTATCAGTACCAATGAGCAGTTCTTC.

The chain is built from TRBV10-3 and TRBJ2-1; 14 positions match TRBD2. The J segment lost 7 bases and the V segment lost 2 bases, leaving 7 bases of the junction unmatched. The germline V gene has CDR1 ENHRY and CDR2 SYGVKD. The CDR3 is made up of 17 amino acids. The CDR3 region is CAISEPTRLAGGNEQFF. CDR3 in DNA: TGTGCCATCAGTGAGCCAACCCGACTAGCGGGAGGGAATGAGCAGTTCTTC.

This chain joins TRBV4-3 and TRBJ2-2, with 9 bases lining up with TRBD1. CDR3 length equals 15 residues. Per the germline V gene, CDR1 is LGHNA and CDR2 is YSLEER. V was clipped by 4 bases and J by 8 bases; unmatched bases: 8. CDR3 in DNA: TGCGCCAGCAGCCGCGTACAGGGGGCAAAGGGGGAGCTGTTTTTT. This sequence encodes CASSRVQGAKGELFF.

The gene calls are TRBV6-5 and TRBJ2-7, with 12 bases fitting TRBD2. This CDR3 has 15 amino acids. V trimming: 0 bases; J trimming: 5 bases; junction bases outside the gene matches: 2. Germline CDR1 is MNHEY and CDR2 is SVGAGI. The CDR3 nucleotides read TGTGCCAGCAGTTACTCGACTAGCGGGAGCCACGAGCAGTACTTC. Translated: CASSYSTSGSHEQYF.

The chain has TRBV29-1 and TRBJ2-7; 7 bases map to TRBD1. The V and J ends lost 0 bases and 0 bases, in that order; junction bases with no gene match: 8. The CDR3 has 16 amino acids. Germline CDR1 and CDR2: SQVTM and ANQGSEA. CDR3 sequence: CSVEDRQGRNSYEQYF. CDR3 sequence (DNA): TGCAGCGTTGAAGATCGACAGGGACGCAACTCCTACGAGCAGTACTTC.